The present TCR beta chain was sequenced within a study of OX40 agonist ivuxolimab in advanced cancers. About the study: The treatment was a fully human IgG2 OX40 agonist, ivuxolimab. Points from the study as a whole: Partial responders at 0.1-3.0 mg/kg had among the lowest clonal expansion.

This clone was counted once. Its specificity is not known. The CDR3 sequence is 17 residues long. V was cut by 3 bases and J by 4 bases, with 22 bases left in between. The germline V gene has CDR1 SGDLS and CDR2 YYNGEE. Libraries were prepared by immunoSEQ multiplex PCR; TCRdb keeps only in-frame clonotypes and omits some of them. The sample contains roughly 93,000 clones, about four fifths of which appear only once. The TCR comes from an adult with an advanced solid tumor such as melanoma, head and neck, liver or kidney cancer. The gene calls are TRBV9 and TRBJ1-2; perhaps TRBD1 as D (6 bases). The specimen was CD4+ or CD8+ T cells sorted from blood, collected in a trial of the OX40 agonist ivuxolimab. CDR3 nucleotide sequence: TGTGCCAGCAGCGCCAGCGGGGGGCGCCCCTCTATCTATGGCTACACCTTC. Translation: CASSASGGRPSIYGYTF.